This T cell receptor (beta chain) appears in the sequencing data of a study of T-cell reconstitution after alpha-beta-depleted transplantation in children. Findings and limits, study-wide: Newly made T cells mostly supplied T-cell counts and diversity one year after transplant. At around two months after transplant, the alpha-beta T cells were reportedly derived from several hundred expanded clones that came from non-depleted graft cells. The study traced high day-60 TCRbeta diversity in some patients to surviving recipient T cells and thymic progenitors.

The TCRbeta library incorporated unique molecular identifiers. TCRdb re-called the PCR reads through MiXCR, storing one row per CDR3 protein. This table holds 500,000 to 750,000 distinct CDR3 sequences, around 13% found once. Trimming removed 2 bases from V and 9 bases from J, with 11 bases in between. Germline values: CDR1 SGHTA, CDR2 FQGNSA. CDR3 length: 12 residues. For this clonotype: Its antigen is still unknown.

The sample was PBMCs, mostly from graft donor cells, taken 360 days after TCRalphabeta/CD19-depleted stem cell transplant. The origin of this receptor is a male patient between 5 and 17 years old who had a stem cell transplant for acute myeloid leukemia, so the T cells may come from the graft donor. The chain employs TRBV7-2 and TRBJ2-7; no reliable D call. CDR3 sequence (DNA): TGTGCCAGCAGCTTAAGCTCGGGCGGGCAGTACTTC. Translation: CASSLSSGGQYF.